This entry lists 14 T cell receptor beta chains sequenced from one sample in a study of cytomegalovirus exposure and HLA in healthy donors. Sequencing used immunoSEQ multiplex PCR; TCRdb keeps in-frame clones, though not all of them. The table shows 120,000 or so clones, with around 90% occurring only once. The sample was PBMCs. The receptors derive from a woman aged 18-29 years in good health and CMV-seronegative.

The J gene is TRBJ2-7, the V gene TRBV28; TRBD1 agrees at 8 bases. The CDR3 has 15 residues. Looked up from germline, CDR1 is MDHEN and CDR2 is SYDVKM. V lost 2 bases and J lost 4; bases outside the gene matches: 7. The CDR3 region has the DNA TGTGCCAGCAGTTTAACCACAGGGGGGTTTTACGAGCAGTACTTC. This translates into CASSLTTGGFYEQYF.

This rearrangement joins TRBV5-4 to TRBJ2-3; a weak D match, TRBD2 (5 bases). This CDR3 is built from 13 residues. Trimming removed 0 bases at V and 3 bases at J, with 5 bases between. Looked up from germline, CDR1 is SGHNT and CDR2 is YYREEE (reference sequence). The DNA of the CDR3 is TGTGCCAGCAGCTTGGGAGGGACAGATACGCAGTATTTT. Protein: CASSLGGTDTQYF.

The rearrangement joins TRBV7-3 to TRBJ2-1, with 7 nucleotides matching TRBD1. Germline loops: CDR1 SGHTA, CDR2 FQGTGA. The CDR3 covers 14 residues. V lost 5 bases to trimming and J lost 12 bases; unmatched junction nucleotides: 13. In DNA, the CDR3 is TGTGCCAGCAGCAGGGACAGTTATCGGTCGGGGCAGTTCTTC. This codes for CASSRDSYRSGQFF.

This clone has just a few counts. In DNA, the CDR3 is TGTGCCAGCAGTGCCACTAGCGGGGGACCAAACATTCAGTACTTC. The encoded protein is CASSATSGGPNIQYF. V is TRBV6-1 and J is TRBJ2-4; 11 bases align to TRBD2. CDR3 length equals 15 residues. Germline loops: CDR1 MNHNS, CDR2 SASEGT. Losses at the gene ends were 4 bases for V and 6 bases for J; bases not matched to a gene: 5.

The V and J genes are TRBV9 and TRBJ2-3; 12 positions match TRBD2. J gave up 6 bases and V 3 bases, and 5 bases lay outside the gene matches. The length of the CDR3 is 15 residues. Germline CDR1 SGDLS, CDR2 YYNGEE. The CDR3, as DNA: TGTGCCAGCAGCGCTAGCGGGGGGGACGGTGATACGCAGTATTTT. It is translated as CASSASGGDGDTQYF.

This clone was seen a few times. The chain couples TRBV19 to TRBJ2-2; TRBD2 matches 12 bases. Germline CDR1 and CDR2: LNHDA and SQIVND (reference sequence). V was clipped by 8 bases and J by 2 bases; unmatched bases: 6. CDR3 length: 16 residues. The CDR3 nucleotides read TGTGCCAGTTCCACTAGCGGGGGGACAAACACCGGGGAGCTGTTTTTT. It codes for CASSTSGGTNTGELFF.

J is TRBJ1-2 and V is TRBV16; D gene uncertain. Looked up from germline, CDR1 is KGHSY and CDR2 is FQNENV. Deletions cut 4 bases from V and 3 bases from J, with 15 bases between. The CDR3 consists of 15 residues. CDR3 in amino acids: CASSPTLTEYYGYTF. The DNA for the CDR3 is TGTGCCAGCAGCCCTACCCTCACGGAGTACTATGGCTACACCTTC.

This clone has only one observation. The V and J genes are TRBV5-1 and TRBJ2-5, with TRBD2 identical over 8 bases. Looked up from germline, CDR1 is SGHRS and CDR2 is YFSETQ. V lost 5 bases and J lost 0; bases outside the gene matches: 9. The CDR3 covers 16 residues. The CDR3 coding sequence is TGCGCCAGCAGGGCCCCAATAGCGGGGAACCAAGAGACCCAGTACTTC. This codes for CASRAPIAGNQETQYF.

The V and J genes are TRBV28 and TRBJ2-7; TRBD2 matches 8 bases. The junction had 8 bases not matched to a gene; V was cut back by 5 bases and J by 2 bases. The V gene's germline CDR1 is MDHEN and CDR2 SYDVKM. This CDR3 spans 15 amino acids. For the CDR3, the DNA is TGTGCCAGCAGTGGACCGGGAGGGCACACCTACGAGCAGTACTTC. Translating gives CASSGPGGHTYEQYF.

The chain uses TRBV19 and TRBJ1-1; 8 nucleotides line up with TRBD1. Germline V gene data show CDR1 as LNHDA and CDR2 as SQIVND (reference sequence). V lost 8 bases and J lost 5; bases outside the gene matches: 16. The CDR3 contains 16 residues. CDR3 coding DNA: TGTGCCAGTGGCCAGGGACAGGCTACGCGGGCTACTGAAGCTTTCTTT. Its translation is CASGQGQATRATEAFF.

A few counts support this clone. V and J are TRBV5-4 and TRBJ1-2; no firm D call. Trimming shortened V by 0 bases and J by 10 bases, and 10 bases separated the two germline ends. The CDR3 is 12 residues long. Germline V gene sequence: CDR1 SGHNT, CDR2 YYREEE (reference sequence). CDR3 amino acids: CASSLGQSVYTF. Here the CDR3 DNA reads TGTGCCAGCAGCTTGGGACAATCGGTCTACACCTTC.

J is TRBJ1-1 and V is TRBV2, with D perhaps TRBD1 (6 bases). Trimming pared 6 bases from V and 6 bases from J, leaving 14 bases between. Germline lookup yields CDR1 SNHLY and CDR2 FYNNEI. The CDR3 is 13 amino acids. The CDR3 DNA is TGTGCCAGCAGCGTACAGGGTGTGGCTGAAGCTTTCTTT. This gives the protein CASSVQGVAEAFF.

The chain joins TRBV5-5 to TRBJ1-1; 8 nucleotides agree with TRBD1. The CDR3 extends over 13 amino acids. After removal of 3 bases from V and 11 bases from J, the junction contained 9 bases not matched to a gene. Per germline, CDR1 SGHKS and CDR2 YYEKEE (reference sequence). CDR3: CASSSARGLGAFF. CDR3 sequence (DNA): TGTGCCAGCAGCTCCGCCAGGGGGCTGGGGGCTTTCTTT.

This clone was observed a handful of times. This rearrangement joins TRBV9 to TRBJ2-6; D is unresolved. CDR3 length: 16 amino acids. Germline V gives CDR1 SGDLS, CDR2 YYNGEE. V lost 0 bases, J lost 2 bases, and 9 bases lay in between. The CDR3 sequence is CASSVDRHTGANVLTF. In DNA form, the CDR3 reads TGTGCCAGCAGCGTAGATAGACATACTGGGGCCAACGTCCTGACTTTC.